This T cell receptor beta chain was captured by sequencing in a study of cytomegalovirus exposure and HLA in healthy donors (dated by TCRdb to 2017 to 2019). General notes on the study: A later analysis indicated that the roughly 130 validation repertoires were generated on the platform also employed for the 666 repertoires of the first cohort. The study aimed to test whether cataloging public T cell receptors could reveal signatures of past pathogen exposure. A separate validation cohort of roughly 130 different subjects was used in addition to the roughly 620-subject first cohort. To predict cytomegalovirus infection status, the study brought together high-throughput TCR immunosequencing, statistical association of individual TCRs with disease status, and machine learning. What the authors observed across the whole study: Of the cluster scores, about 94% were above 0 in a later analysis, which found that TCRs clustered in the first cohort also tended to co-occur in the roughly 130 validation repertoires. The study gave a list of 150 to 200 TCR beta chains associated with cytomegalovirus. Across donors, most TCR sequences were observed very rarely, whereas some public TCRs were present in many individuals. A later analysis had no HLA typing for the validation cohort, so co-occurrence there was scored across all 120 repertoires. The classifier was reported to diagnose cytomegalovirus status with high specificity and sensitivity in both the original cohort and the validation cohort. In vitro tests confirmed that three of the cytomegalovirus-associated TCR beta chains recognize cytomegalovirus antigens. The authors suggested that the approach could potentially be generalized to other disease states and immunological phenotypes.

The library was produced with the immunoSEQ multiplex PCR assay. The original methods were these. A statistical classification framework was built for diagnosing cytomegalovirus status from the catalog of TCR beta chain sequences. TCRdb took this table from immuneACCESS and kept in-frame rearrangements with V and J called. Such tables lack part of the clones; where checked against another copy, unresolved V genes explain under half of the gap, and the rest is unexplained. Clone size and V and J calls were adopted from that table, with D and trimming inferred from the DNA. For this sample the table gives 110,000 to 150,000 clones, of which 70% to 90% were detected only once. The ten largest clonotypes hold about 6.6% of the sample. The donors were included in the validation cohort of approximately 130 subjects, a group kept apart from the roughly 690-subject first cohort. Regarding this clone: The antigen it binds to is not known. No base-level quality is on record; no much larger clone is a single base apart.

The germline V gene specifies MNHNS as CDR1 and SASEGT as CDR2. V loses 3 bases at its end and J loses 4 bases; junction bases beyond the gene matches: 4. From the cysteine through the phenylalanine, the CDR3 covers 14 amino acids. This entry keeps only the CDR3 DNA: 42 bases, framed from base 1. The TCR was taken from a woman in her thirties in good health and CMV-seropositive. Rearrangement joined TRBV6-1 to TRBJ2-3; 7 central bases correspond to TRBD1. The specimen was PBMCs. The CDR3: CASSEEQGSDTQYF. The sequenced DNA is TGTGCCAGCAGTGAGGAACAGGGGTCAGATACGCAGTATTTT.